This TCR beta chain was obtained from a study of cytotoxic CD8 clonotypes in ibrutinib-treated CLL. The table came from immunoSEQ multiplex PCR; TCRdb's copy has only in-frame clones and leaves some out. Among under 300,000 clones listed, under 75% were seen once. Germline V gives CDR1 SGDLS, CDR2 YYNGEE. The CDR3 loop spans 15 amino acids. V was clipped by 4 bases and J by 3 bases; unmatched bases: 4. This TCR was recovered from a human donor with chronic lymphocytic leukemia. The material sequenced was PBMCs, taken after 24 months of ibrutinib treatment. The chain joins TRBV9 to TRBJ2-7; TRBD2 matches at 13 bases. CDR3 in amino acids: CASSPRLAGGYEQYF. The CDR3 nucleotides read TGTGCCAGCAGCCCTCGACTAGCGGGAGGCTACGAGCAGTACTTC.